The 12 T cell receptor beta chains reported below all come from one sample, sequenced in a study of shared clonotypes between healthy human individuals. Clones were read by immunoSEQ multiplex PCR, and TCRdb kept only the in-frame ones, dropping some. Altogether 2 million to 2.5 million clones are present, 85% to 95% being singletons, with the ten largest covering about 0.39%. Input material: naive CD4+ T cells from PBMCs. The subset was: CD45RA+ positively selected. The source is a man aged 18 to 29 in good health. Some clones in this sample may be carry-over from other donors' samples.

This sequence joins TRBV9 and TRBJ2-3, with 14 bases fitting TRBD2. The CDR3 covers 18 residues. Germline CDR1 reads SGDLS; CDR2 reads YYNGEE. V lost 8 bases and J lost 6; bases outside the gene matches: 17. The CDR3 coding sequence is TGTGCCAGTGGGATCGGGACTAGCGGGAGACTTTATACGGATACGCAGTATTTT. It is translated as CASGIGTSGRLYTDTQYF.

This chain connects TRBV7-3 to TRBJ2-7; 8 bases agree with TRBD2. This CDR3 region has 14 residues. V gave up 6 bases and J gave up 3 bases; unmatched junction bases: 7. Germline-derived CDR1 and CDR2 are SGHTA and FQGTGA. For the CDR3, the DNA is TGTGCCAGCAGTACGGGAGGGCCAGACTACGAGCAGTACTTC. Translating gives CASSTGGPDYEQYF. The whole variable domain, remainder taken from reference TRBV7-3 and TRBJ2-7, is GAGVSQTPSNKVTEKGKYVELRCDPISGHTALYWYRQSLGQGPEFLIYFQGTGAADDSGLPNDRFFAVRPEGSVSTLKIQRTERGDSAVYLCASSTGGPDYEQYFGPGTRLTVT.

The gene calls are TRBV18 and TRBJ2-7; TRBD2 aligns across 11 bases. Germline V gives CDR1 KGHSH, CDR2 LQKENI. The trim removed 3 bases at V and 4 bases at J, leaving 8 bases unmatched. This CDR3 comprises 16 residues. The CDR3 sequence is CASSPRTSGSRYEQYF. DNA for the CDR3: TGTGCCAGCTCACCCCGAACTAGCGGGAGTAGGTACGAGCAGTACTTC.

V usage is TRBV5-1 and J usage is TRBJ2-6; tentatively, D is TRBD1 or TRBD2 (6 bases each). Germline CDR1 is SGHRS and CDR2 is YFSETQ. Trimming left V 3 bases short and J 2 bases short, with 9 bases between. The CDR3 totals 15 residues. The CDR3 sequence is CASSWGAAGANVLTF. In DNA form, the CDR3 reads TGCGCCAGCAGCTGGGGGGCAGCTGGGGCCAACGTCCTGACTTTC.

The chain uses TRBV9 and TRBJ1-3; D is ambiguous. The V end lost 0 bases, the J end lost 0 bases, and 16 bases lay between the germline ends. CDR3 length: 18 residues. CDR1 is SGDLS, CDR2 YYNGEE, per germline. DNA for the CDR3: TGTGCCAGCAGCGTAGTTAGGTCCGTAACTGGCTCTGGAAACACCATATATTTT. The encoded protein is CASSVVRSVTGSGNTIYF.

CDR3: CASSPWMTGDTQYF. CDR3 in DNA: TGTGCCAGCAGCCCCTGGATGACTGGAGATACGCAGTATTTT. The rearrangement links TRBV7-2 to TRBJ2-3; D remains ambiguous. The V and J ends lost 5 bases and 5 bases respectively, with 14 bases between them. The CDR3 loop spans 14 amino acids. In germline, CDR1 is SGHTA, CDR2 FQGNSA.

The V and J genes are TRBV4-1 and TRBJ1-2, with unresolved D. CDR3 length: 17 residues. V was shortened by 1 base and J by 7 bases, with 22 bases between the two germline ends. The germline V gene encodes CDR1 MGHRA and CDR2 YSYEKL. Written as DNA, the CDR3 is TGCGCCAGCAGCCAAGTGCTGGTCCGGCAGGAAATAGTTGGCTACACCTTC. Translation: CASSQVLVRQEIVGYTF.

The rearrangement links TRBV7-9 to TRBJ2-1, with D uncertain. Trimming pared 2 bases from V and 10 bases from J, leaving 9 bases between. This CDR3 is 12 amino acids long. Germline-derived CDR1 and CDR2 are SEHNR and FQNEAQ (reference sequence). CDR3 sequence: CASSLRGGEQFF. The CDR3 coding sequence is TGTGCCAGCAGCTTACGAGGCGGAGAGCAGTTCTTC.

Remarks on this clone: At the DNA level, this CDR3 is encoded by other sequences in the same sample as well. The CDR3 here is CASSYGVANEKLFF. The DNA for the CDR3 is TGTGCCAGCAGTTACGGGGTGGCTAATGAAAAACTGTTTTTT. V is TRBV6-5 and J is TRBJ1-4; unclear D gene. The V gene lost 2 bases and the J gene lost 3 bases, with 7 bases spanning the gap. CDR3 size: 14 residues. Germline CDR1 MNHEY, CDR2 SVGAGI.

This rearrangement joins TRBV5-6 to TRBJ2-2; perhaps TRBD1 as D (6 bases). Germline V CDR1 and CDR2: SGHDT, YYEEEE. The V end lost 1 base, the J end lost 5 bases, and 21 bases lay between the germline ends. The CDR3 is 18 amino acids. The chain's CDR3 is CASSLLKGYRDGTGELFF. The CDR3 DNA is TGTGCCAGCAGCTTGTTGAAAGGGTACAGGGATGGTACCGGGGAGCTGTTTTTT.

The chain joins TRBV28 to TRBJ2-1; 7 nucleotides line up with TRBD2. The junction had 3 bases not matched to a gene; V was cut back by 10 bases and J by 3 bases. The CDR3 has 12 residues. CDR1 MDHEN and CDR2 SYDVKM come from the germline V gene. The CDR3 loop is CATWEGYNEQFF. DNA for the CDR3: TGTGCCACCTGGGAGGGCTACAATGAGCAGTTCTTC.

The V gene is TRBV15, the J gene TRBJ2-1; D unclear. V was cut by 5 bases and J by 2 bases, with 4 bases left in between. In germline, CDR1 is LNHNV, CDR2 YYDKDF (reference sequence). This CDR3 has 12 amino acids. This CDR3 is CATSPPYNEQFF. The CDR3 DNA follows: TGTGCCACCAGCCCCCCCTACAATGAGCAGTTCTTC.